Below, 14 T cell receptor beta chains from the same sample are listed, as sequenced in a study of regulatory T cells in long-lasting Graves disease. Time point defined: newly diagnosed GD, antithyroid drugs for less than 3 months. Extracted PBMC RNA gave rise to the TCR library. With iRepertoire HTBI primers and Arm-PCR of CDR3 regions, TCR beta libraries were built. TCRdb re-called the multiplex PCR reads through MiXCR, storing one row per CDR3 protein. The sample carries 400,000 to 550,000 distinct CDR3 sequences, about a sixth recorded once. These same records also appear under a second study, on T cells in Graves' hyperthyroidism and ophthalmopathy.

The sample consisted of peripheral blood mononuclear cells (PBMCs), taken at new diagnosis, from a patient treated with antithyroid drugs. These receptors originate from a woman aged 18-30 years with Graves disease.

This clonotype has a handful of counts. A read error may account for a junction end that differs from germline. The CDR3 is CVSSLTSEGTYNEQFF. For the CDR3, the DNA is TGTGTCAGCAGTTTAACGTCTGAAGGAACTTACAATGAGCAGTTCTTC. This chain uses TRBV28 with TRBJ2-1, with unresolved D. Germline CDR1 reads MDHEN; CDR2 reads SYDVKM. This CDR3 comprises 16 residues.

This clonotype was detected only a few times. The genes are TRBV7-9 and TRBJ1-1, with D possibly TRBD1 on 6 matching bases. Germline CDR1 SEHNR, CDR2 FQNEAQ (reference sequence). V lost 5 bases and J lost 4, with 14 bases in between. The CDR3 spans 14 residues. The CDR3 reads CASSGERGSTEAFF. Written as DNA, the CDR3 is TGTGCCAGCAGCGGGGAAAGGGGGTCCACTGAAGCTTTCTTT.

The V gene is TRBV19, the J gene TRBJ2-3; the match to TRBD2 covers 9 bases. The CDR3 loop spans 16 amino acids. J was trimmed by 0 bases and V by 4 bases; bases with no gene match: 5. CDR1 and CDR2 from the germline V gene are LNHDA and SQIVND (reference sequence). CDR3 nucleotides: TGTGCCAGTAGTAAGACTAGCGGAGCTAGCACAGATACGCAGTATTTT. Translating it yields CASSKTSGASTDTQYF.

Ten or more counts support this clonotype. This sequence joins TRBV7-8 and TRBJ2-7; 7 bases fit TRBD2. CDR3 length: 17 amino acids. J was trimmed by 2 bases and V by 1 base; bases with no gene match: 11. Germline CDR1 and CDR2: SGHVS and FQNEAQ. The CDR3 region has the DNA TGTGCCAGCAGCTTAGATGGGGGGGGTGCCAACCCCTACGAGCAGTACTTC. Translating it yields CASSLDGGGANPYEQYF.

About this clonotype: A read error is possible here, since a much larger clone lies one base away. The chain joins TRBV6-1 to TRBJ1-1, with unresolved D. The CDR3 runs 14 residues. The V gene's germline CDR1 is MNHNS and CDR2 SASEGT. The CDR3 bases are TGTGCCAGCAGTGAACTCCGGCAGAACACTGAAACTTTCTTT. Translated: CASSELRQNTETFF.

This clonotype has just a few counts. The chain combines TRBV27 with TRBJ1-1, with 7 bases fitting TRBD1. The CDR3 spans 16 residues. From germline, CDR1 is MNHEY and CDR2 SMNVEV (reference sequence). V lost 3 bases and J lost 0; bases outside the gene matches: 7. CDR3 sequence: CASSLWAGTVNTEAFF. The DNA of the CDR3 is TGTGCCAGCAGTTTGTGGGCGGGGACAGTGAACACTGAAGCTTTCTTT.

This clonotype has ten or more counts. The chain recombines TRBV7-2 with TRBJ2-2; 7 bases map to TRBD1. V lost 5 bases, J lost 1 base, and 4 bases stayed unmatched. In germline, CDR1 is SGHTA, CDR2 FQGNSA. The CDR3 runs to 15 residues. The CDR3 DNA sequence: TGTGCCAGCAGCGTAGACAGGGAGAACACCGGGGAGCTGTTTTTT. It specifies CASSVDRENTGELFF.

V usage is TRBV19 and J usage is TRBJ2-7; D possibly uses TRBD1 or TRBD2 (5 bases each). The germline V and J ends were trimmed by 3 bases and 3 bases, with 12 bases remaining between them. Per germline, CDR1 LNHDA and CDR2 SQIVND (reference sequence). The CDR3 sequence is 14 residues long. CDR3 nucleotides: TGTGCCAGTAGTATTTGGGGGAGCAACTACGAGCAGTACTTC. Translated, it gives CASSIWGSNYEQYF.

The rearrangement links TRBV30 to TRBJ1-1, with 10 positions matching TRBD1. The CDR3 totals 16 residues. The V and J ends lost 3 bases and 4 bases, in that order; junction bases with no gene match: 11. Germline V lookup: CDR1 GTSNPN, CDR2 SVGIG (reference sequence). CDR3 sequence: CAWRIRDRGIFTEAFF. Written as DNA, the CDR3 is TGTGCCTGGAGAATCCGGGACAGGGGTATTTTCACTGAAGCTTTCTTT.

This clonotype was observed a few times. V usage is TRBV5-5 and J usage is TRBJ2-1; 8 nucleotides line up with TRBD2. Germline CDR1 reads SGHKS; CDR2 reads YYEKEE (reference sequence). V dropped 4 bases and J dropped 1; count of bases not matched to a gene: 16. The CDR3 sequence is 19 residues long. The CDR3 DNA is TGTGCCAGCAGCCATTGGGGGCGAGCGGGAGTCGGTTCCTACAATGAGCAGTTCTTC. It is translated as CASSHWGRAGVGSYNEQFF.

This chain joins TRBV28 and TRBJ2-7; 7 nucleotides agree with TRBD1. There are 15 residues in the CDR3. V lost 1 base, J lost 4 bases, and 7 bases stayed unmatched. From germline, CDR1 is MDHEN and CDR2 SYDVKM. The CDR3 DNA reads TGTGCCAGCAGTTTATTTTCAGGGACAGATTACGAGCAGTACTTC. Protein: CASSLFSGTDYEQYF. The complete variable domain, with remaining parts taken from reference TRBV28 and TRBJ2-7, reads DVKVTQSSRYLVKRTGEKVFLECVQDMDHENMFWYRQDPGLGLRLIYFSYDVKMKEKGDIPEGYSVSREKKERFSLILESASTNQTSMYLCASSLFSGTDYEQYFGPGTRLTVT.

This clonotype was counted only a few times. The V call is TRBV20-1, the J call TRBJ2-2, with TRBD2 matching 9 bases. Per germline, CDR1 DFQATT and CDR2 SNEGSKA (reference sequence). This CDR3 spans 17 amino acids. J gave up 4 bases and V 0 bases, and 9 bases lay outside the gene matches. Here the CDR3 reads CSARDPSGNGVTGELFF. The CDR3, as DNA: TGCAGTGCTAGAGACCCTAGCGGGAATGGGGTCACCGGGGAGCTGTTTTTT.

This chain joins TRBV28 and TRBJ2-7; tentatively, D is TRBD1 or TRBD2 (5 bases each). Per germline, CDR1 MDHEN and CDR2 SYDVKM. The V end was cut by 1 base, the J end by 4 bases, with 11 bases between. The CDR3 covers 14 residues. Here the CDR3 DNA reads TGTGCCAGCAGTTTATTGGGGCGGGTATACGAGCAGTACTTC. It encodes CASSLLGRVYEQYF.

The gene calls are TRBV29-1 and TRBJ1-4, with D uncertain. Looked up from germline, CDR1 is SQVTM and CDR2 is ANQGSEA. Between the trimmed V and J ends, which lost 6 bases and 4 bases, there was a span of 12 bases. The CDR3 is 13 residues long. Here the CDR3 DNA reads TGCAGCGTGCTCGGGTCCAATAATGAAAAACTGTTTTTT. Translated: CSVLGSNNEKLFF.